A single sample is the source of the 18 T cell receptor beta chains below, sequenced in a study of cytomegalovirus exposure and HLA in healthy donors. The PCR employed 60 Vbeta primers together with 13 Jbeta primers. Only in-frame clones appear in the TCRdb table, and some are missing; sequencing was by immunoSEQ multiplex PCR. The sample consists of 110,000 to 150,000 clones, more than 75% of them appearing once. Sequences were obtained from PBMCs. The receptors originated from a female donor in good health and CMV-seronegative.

CDR3 in amino acids: CASSLVGGASYNEQFF. The CDR3 DNA reads TGTGCCAGCAGCTTAGTCGGGGGGGCTTCATACAATGAGCAGTTCTTC. The chain combines TRBV7-2 with TRBJ2-1; 8 nucleotides agree with TRBD2. Germline trimming cut 1 base from V and 4 bases from J; bases unmatched to any gene: 6. This CDR3 has 16 amino acids. In germline, CDR1 is SGHTA, CDR2 FQGNSA.

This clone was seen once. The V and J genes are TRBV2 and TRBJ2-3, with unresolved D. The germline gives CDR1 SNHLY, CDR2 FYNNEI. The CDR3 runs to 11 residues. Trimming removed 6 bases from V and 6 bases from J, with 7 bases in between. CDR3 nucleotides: TGTGCCAGCAGGGGCCGGGATACGCAGTATTTT. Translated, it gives CASRGRDTQYF. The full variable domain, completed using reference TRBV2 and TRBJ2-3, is EPEVTQTPSHQVTQMGQEVILRCVPISNHLYFYWYRQILGQKVEFLVSFYNNEISEKSEIFDDQFSVERPDGSNFTLKIRSTKLEDSAMYFCASRGRDTQYFGPGTRLTVL.

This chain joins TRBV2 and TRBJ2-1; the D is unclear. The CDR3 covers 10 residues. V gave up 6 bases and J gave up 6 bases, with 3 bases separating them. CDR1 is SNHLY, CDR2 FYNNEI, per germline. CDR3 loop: CASSLNEQFF. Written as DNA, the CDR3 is TGTGCCAGCAGCCTCAATGAGCAGTTCTTC.

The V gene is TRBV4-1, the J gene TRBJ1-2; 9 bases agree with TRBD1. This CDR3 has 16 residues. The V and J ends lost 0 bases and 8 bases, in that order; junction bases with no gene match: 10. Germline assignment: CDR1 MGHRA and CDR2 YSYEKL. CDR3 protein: CASSQDGTGQRGGYTF. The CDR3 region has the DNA TGCGCCAGCAGCCAAGATGGGACAGGGCAAAGGGGGGGCTACACCTTC.

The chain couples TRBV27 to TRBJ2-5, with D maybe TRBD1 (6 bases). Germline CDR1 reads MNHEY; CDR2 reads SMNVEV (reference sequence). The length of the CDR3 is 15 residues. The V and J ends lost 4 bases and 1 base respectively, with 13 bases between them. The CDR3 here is CASSSTRTAQETQYF. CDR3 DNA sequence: TGTGCCAGCAGTTCCACCCGGACAGCCCAAGAGACCCAGTACTTC.

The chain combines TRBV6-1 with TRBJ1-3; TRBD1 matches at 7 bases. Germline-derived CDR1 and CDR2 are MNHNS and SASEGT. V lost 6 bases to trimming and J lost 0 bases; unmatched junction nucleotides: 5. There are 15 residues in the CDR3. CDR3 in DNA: TGTGCCAGCAGCCGCGGGACAGCCTCTGGAAACACCATATATTTT. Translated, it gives CASSRGTASGNTIYF.

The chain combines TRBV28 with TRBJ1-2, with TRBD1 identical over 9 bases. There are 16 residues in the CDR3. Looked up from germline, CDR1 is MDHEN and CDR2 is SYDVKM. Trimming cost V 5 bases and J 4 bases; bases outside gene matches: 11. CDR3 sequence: CASSQTGGPIPYGYTF. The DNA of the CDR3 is TGTGCCAGCAGTCAAACAGGGGGCCCTATACCCTATGGCTACACCTTC.

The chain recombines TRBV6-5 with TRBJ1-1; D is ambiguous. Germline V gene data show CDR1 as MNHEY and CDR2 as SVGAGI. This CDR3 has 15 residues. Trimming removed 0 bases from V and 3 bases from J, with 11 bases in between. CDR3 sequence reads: CASSYSRSRDTEAFF. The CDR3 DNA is TGTGCCAGCAGTTACTCTCGTTCGCGGGACACTGAAGCTTTCTTT.

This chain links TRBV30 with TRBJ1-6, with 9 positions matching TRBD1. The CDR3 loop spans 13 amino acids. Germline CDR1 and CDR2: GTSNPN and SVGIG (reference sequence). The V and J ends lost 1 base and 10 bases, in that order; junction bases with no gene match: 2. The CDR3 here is CAWSAGQGSPLHF. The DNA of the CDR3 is TGTGCCTGGAGTGCAGGACAGGGGTCACCCCTCCACTTT.

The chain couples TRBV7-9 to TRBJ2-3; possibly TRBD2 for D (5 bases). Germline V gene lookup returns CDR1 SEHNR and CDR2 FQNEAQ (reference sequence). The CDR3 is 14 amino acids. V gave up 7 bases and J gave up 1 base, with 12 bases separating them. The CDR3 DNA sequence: TGTGCCAGCAATGTGGACTCCCGCACAGATACGCAGTATTTT. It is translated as CASNVDSRTDTQYF. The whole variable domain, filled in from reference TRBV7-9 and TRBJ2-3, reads DTGVSQNPRHKITKRGQNVTFRCDPISEHNRLYWYRQTLGQGPEFLTYFQNEAQLEKSRLLSDRFSAERPKGSFSTLEIQRTEQGDSAMYLCASNVDSRTDTQYFGPGTRLTVL.

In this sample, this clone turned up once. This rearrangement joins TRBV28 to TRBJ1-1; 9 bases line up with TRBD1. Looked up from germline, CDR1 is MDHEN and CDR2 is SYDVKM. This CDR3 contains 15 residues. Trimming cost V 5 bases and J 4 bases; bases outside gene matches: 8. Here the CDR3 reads CASSPSTGGGTEAFF. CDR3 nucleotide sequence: TGTGCCAGCAGTCCTAGCACAGGGGGCGGCACTGAAGCTTTCTTT. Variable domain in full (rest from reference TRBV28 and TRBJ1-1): DVKVTQSSRYLVKRTGEKVFLECVQDMDHENMFWYRQDPGLGLRLIYFSYDVKMKEKGDIPEGYSVSREKKERFSLILESASTNQTSMYLCASSPSTGGGTEAFFGQGTRLTVV.

This CDR3 reads CASSLVRDSNTEAFF. The CDR3 nucleotides read TGTGCCAGCAGCTTGGTCCGAGATTCGAACACTGAAGCTTTCTTT. The chain combines TRBV5-6 with TRBJ1-1; no clear D. Germline V gene sequence: CDR1 SGHDT, CDR2 YYEEEE. This CDR3 spans 15 amino acids. The germline V and J ends were trimmed by 0 bases and 1 base, with 10 bases remaining between them.

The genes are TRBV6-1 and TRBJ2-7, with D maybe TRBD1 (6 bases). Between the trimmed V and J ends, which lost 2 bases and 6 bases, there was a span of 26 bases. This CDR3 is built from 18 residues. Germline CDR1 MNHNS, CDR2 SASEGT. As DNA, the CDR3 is TGTGCCAGCAGTGAACCGAAGTGGGATCACACAGGGATGGGCGAGCAGTACTTC. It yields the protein CASSEPKWDHTGMGEQYF.

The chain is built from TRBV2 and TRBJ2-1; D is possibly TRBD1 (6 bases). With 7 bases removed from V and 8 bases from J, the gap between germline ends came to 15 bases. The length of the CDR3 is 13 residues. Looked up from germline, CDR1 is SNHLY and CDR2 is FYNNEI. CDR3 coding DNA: TGTGCCAGCAAGACAGGTTATGTGGATGAGCAGTTCTTC. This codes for CASKTGYVDEQFF.

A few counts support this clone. The CDR3 spells CASSLNLDGANEKLFF. CDR3 nucleotides: TGCGCCAGCAGCTTGAACCTAGACGGGGCTAATGAAAAACTGTTTTTT. The chain combines TRBV5-1 with TRBJ1-4; D gene uncertain. The CDR3 covers 16 residues. CDR1 and CDR2 from the germline V gene are SGHRS and YFSETQ. The ends were cut back, 1 base at V and 3 bases at J, with 13 bases in the middle.

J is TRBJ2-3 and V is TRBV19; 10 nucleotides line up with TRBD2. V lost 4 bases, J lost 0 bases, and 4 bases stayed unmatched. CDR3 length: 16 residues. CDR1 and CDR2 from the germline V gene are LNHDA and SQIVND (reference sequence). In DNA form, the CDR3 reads TGTGCCAGTAGTAGACTAGCGGGTACTAGCACAGATACGCAGTATTTT. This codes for CASSRLAGTSTDTQYF. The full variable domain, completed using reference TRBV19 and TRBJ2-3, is DGGITQSPKYLFRKEGQNVTLSCEQNLNHDAMYWYRQDPGQGLRLIYYSQIVNDFQKGDIAEGYSVSREKKESFPLTVTSAQKNPTAFYLCASSRLAGTSTDTQYFGPGTRLTVL.

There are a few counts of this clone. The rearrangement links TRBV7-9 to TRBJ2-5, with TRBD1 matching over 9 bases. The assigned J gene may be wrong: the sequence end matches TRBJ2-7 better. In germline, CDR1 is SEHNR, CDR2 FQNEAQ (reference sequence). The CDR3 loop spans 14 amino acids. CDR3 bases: TGTGCCAGCAGCTCGGGGACAGGGTCCTACGAGCAGTACTTC. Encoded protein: CASSSGTGSYEQYF.

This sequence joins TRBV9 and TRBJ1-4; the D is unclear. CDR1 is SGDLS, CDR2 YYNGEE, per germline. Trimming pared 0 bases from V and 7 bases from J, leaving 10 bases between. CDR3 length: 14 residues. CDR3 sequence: CASSVAGRAEKLFF. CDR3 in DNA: TGTGCCAGCAGCGTAGCCGGGAGGGCTGAAAAACTGTTTTTT.